This passage covers 9 T cell receptor beta chains from one sample sequenced in a study of blood T cell repertoires in COVID-19. Here immunoSEQ multiplex PCR was the method, and the copy in TCRdb shows in-frame clones only, minus some. Of tens of thousands of clones detected, 79% appear once; the ten largest clones hold approximately 15%. Material for sequencing was peripheral blood. All receptors come from a man aged 55 to 70 with acute or convalescent COVID-19.

This clone was seen more than once but under ten times. The chain joins TRBV19 to TRBJ2-1; TRBD2 aligns across 8 bases. Trimming removed 3 bases from V and 2 bases from J; junction bases left unmatched: 9. The germline V gene encodes CDR1 LNHDA and CDR2 SQIVND (reference sequence). There are 17 residues in the CDR3. The CDR3 is CASSIRGSGTPYNEQFF. CDR3 sequence (DNA): TGTGCCAGTAGTATCCGGGGTAGCGGGACTCCCTACAATGAGCAGTTCTTC.

The chain employs TRBV4-2 and TRBJ1-5, with TRBD1 matching 7 bases. CDR3 length: 16 residues. V was pared by 3 bases and J by 3 bases, with 8 bases of the junction left unmatched. The germline V gene encodes CDR1 LGHNA and CDR2 YNFKEQ. The CDR3 loop reads CASSQGGQAINQPQHF. The CDR3 nucleotides are TGTGCCAGCAGCCAGGGAGGACAGGCGATCAATCAGCCCCAGCATTTT.

The chain uses TRBV21-1 and TRBJ1-1; TRBD1 reflects the table's D call only, with no check against the DNA. TRBV21-1 is tagged as a pseudogene. The length of the CDR3 is 16 residues. The CDR3 coding sequence is TGTGCCAGCAGACTGTGTAGGGGCAAGGGGAACACTGAAGCTTTCTTT. Its translation is CASRLCRGKGNTEAFF.

This chain links TRBV10-3 with TRBJ2-5; TRBD1 matches 7 bases. Germline V lookup: CDR1 ENHRY, CDR2 SYGVKD. Losses at the gene ends were 2 bases for V and 5 bases for J; bases not matched to a gene: 5. CDR3 length equals 14 residues. The CDR3 is CAISEGQAGETQYF. In DNA, the CDR3 is TGTGCCATCAGTGAGGGACAGGCCGGGGAGACCCAGTACTTC.

Turning to this clone: At one of its ends the junction is not consistent with the germline gene, which may arise from a read error. The chain combines TRBV5-1 with TRBJ1-1; 7 bases match TRBD1. The CDR3 is made up of 13 amino acids. From germline, CDR1 is SGHRS and CDR2 YFSETQ. CDR3 amino acids: CASSKDRNSEAFF. The CDR3 DNA sequence: TGCGCCAGCAGCAAGGACAGGAACTCTGAAGCTTTCTTT.

The CDR3 loop reads CASSRGGSTPYEQYF. The CDR3 DNA reads TGTGCCAGCAGCCGGGGGGGGTCCACGCCCTACGAGCAGTACTTC. The rearrangement links TRBV3-1 (or the pseudogene TRBV3-2) to TRBJ2-7, with 7 bases aligning to TRBD2. V was pared by 4 bases and J by 2 bases, with 8 bases of the junction left unmatched. Germline V gene data show CDR1 as LGHDT and CDR2 as YNNKEL (reference sequence). CDR3 length equals 15 residues.

This clone was detected only once. The V call is TRBV5-8, the J call TRBJ2-3, with 10 bases lining up with TRBD2. Germline values: CDR1 SGHTS, CDR2 YDEGEE. The CDR3 loop spans 14 amino acids. After removal of 2 bases from V and 6 bases from J, the junction contained 3 bases not matched to a gene. The DNA of the CDR3 is TGTGCCAGCAGCTTTAGCGGGGGGAAGGATACGCAGTATTTT. It is translated as CASSFSGGKDTQYF. The whole variable domain, filled in from reference TRBV5-8 and TRBJ2-3, reads EAGVTQSPTHLIKTRGQQATLRCSPISGHTSVYWYQQALGLGLQFLLWYDEGEERNRGNFPPRFSGRQFPNYSSELNVNALELEDSALYLCASSFSGGKDTQYFGPGTRLTVL.

The chain carries TRBV5-5 and TRBJ2-5; 10 nucleotides agree with TRBD1. CDR1 and CDR2 (germline): SGHKS, YYEKEE (reference sequence). The CDR3 totals 20 residues. The V and J ends lost 5 bases and 5 bases, in that order; junction bases with no gene match: 24. CDR3 in DNA: TGTGCCAGCAGACGTTCCGGGACAGGGGCATGGACGGATATGTTGGAGACCCAGTACTTC. Translating it yields CASRRSGTGAWTDMLETQYF. The whole variable domain, remainder taken from reference TRBV5-5 and TRBJ2-5, is DAGVTQSPTHLIKTRGQQVTLRCSPISGHKSVSWYQQVLGQGPQFIFQYYEKEERGRGNFPDRFSARQFPNYSSELNVNALLLGDSALYLCASRRSGTGAWTDMLETQYFGPGTRLLVL.

This clone was observed a handful of times. The chain recombines TRBV11-2 with TRBJ2-3; D unclear. The CDR3 is 15 amino acids. The V and J ends lost 5 bases and 1 base respectively, with 13 bases between them. The V gene's germline CDR1 is SGHAT and CDR2 FQNNGV. The CDR3 here is CASSLRGHGTDTQYF. CDR3 nucleotides: TGTGCCAGCAGCCTTCGTGGCCACGGCACAGATACGCAGTATTTT.